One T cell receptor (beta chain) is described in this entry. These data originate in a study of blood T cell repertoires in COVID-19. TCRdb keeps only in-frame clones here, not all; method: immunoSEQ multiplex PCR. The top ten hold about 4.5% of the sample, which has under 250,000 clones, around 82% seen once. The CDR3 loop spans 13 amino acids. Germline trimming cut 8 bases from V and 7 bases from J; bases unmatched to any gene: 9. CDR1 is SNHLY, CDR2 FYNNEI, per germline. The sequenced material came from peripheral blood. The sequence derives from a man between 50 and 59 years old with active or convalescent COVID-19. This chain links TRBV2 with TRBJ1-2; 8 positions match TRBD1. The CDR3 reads CASPAGGLGGYTF. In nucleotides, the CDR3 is TGTGCCAGCCCCGCAGGGGGCCTAGGTGGCTACACCTTC.